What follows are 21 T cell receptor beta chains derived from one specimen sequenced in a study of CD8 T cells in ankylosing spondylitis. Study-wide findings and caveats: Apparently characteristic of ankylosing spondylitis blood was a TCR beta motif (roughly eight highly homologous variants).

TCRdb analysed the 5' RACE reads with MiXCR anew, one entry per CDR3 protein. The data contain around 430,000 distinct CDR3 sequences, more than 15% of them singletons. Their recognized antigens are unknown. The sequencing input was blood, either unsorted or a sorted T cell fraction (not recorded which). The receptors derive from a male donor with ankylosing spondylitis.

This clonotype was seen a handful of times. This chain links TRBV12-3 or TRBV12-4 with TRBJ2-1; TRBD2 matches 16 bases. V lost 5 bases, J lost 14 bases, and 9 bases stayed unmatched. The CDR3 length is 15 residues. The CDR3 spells CASSRGLAGGREEFF. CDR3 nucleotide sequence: TGTGCCAGCAGTAGGGGACTAGCGGGAGGGAGGGAGGAGTTCTTC.

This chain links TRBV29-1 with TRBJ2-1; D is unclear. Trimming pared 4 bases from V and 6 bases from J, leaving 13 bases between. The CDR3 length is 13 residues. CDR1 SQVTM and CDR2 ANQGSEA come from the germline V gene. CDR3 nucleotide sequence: TGCAGCGTTGGTGGCAGCTTAATCAATGAGCAGTTCTTC. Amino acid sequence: CSVGGSLINEQFF.

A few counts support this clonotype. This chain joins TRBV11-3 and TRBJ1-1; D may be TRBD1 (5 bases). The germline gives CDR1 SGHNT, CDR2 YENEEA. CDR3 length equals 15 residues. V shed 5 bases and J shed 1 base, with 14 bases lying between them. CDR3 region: CASSTQTAKNTEAFF. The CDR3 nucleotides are TGTGCCAGCAGCACTCAGACAGCCAAGAACACTGAAGCTTTCTTT.

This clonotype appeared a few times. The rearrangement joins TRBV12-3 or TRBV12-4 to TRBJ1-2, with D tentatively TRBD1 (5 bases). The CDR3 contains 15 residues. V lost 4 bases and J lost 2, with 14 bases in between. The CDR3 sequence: CASSYLSGGNYGYTF. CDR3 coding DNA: TGTGCCAGCAGTTATCTTAGCGGGGGAAACTATGGCTACACCTTC.

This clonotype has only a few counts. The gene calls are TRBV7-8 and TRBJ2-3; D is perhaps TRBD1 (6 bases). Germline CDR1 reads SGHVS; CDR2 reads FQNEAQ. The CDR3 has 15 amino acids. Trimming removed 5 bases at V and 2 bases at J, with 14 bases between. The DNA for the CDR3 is TGTGCCAGCAGCCTCCTTGGACAGTCCACAGATACGCAGTATTTT. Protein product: CASSLLGQSTDTQYF.

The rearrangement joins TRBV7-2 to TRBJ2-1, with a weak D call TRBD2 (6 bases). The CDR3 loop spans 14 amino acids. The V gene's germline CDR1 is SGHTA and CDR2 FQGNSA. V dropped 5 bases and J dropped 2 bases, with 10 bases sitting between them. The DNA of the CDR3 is TGTGCCAGCAGCGGGAGGCCCCCCTACAATGAGCAGTTCTTC. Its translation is CASSGRPPYNEQFF.

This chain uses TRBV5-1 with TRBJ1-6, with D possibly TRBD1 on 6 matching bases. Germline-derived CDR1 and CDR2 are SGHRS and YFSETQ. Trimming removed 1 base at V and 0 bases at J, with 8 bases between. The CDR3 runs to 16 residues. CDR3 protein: CASSLKGGSYNSPLHF. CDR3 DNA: TGCGCCAGCAGCTTGAAAGGGGGCTCCTATAATTCACCCCTCCACTTT.

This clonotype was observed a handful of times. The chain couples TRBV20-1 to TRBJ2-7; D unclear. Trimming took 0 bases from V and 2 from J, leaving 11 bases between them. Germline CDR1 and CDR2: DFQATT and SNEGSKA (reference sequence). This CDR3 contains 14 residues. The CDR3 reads CSARDGPGAYEQYF. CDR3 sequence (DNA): TGCAGTGCTAGAGATGGGCCGGGTGCCTACGAGCAGTACTTC.

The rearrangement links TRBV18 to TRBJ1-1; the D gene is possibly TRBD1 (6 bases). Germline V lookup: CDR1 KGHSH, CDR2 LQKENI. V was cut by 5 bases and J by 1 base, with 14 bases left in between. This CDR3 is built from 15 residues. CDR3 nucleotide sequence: TGTGCCAGCTCAATTGAAGGGGGACAGAACACTGAAGCTTTCTTT. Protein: CASSIEGGQNTEAFF.

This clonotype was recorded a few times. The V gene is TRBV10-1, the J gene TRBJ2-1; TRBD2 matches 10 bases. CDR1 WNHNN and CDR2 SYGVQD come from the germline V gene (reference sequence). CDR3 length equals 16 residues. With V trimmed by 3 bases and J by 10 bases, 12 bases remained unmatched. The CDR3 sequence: CASSEGWASGSTEQFF. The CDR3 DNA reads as TGCGCCAGCAGTGAAGGTTGGGCTAGCGGGAGCACCGAGCAGTTCTTC.

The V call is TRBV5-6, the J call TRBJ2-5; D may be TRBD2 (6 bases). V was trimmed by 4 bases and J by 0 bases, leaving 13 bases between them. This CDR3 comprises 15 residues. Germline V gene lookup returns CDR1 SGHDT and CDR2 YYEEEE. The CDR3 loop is CASSGKAGYQETQYF. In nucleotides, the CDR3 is TGTGCCAGCAGCGGGAAGGCGGGGTACCAAGAGACCCAGTACTTC.

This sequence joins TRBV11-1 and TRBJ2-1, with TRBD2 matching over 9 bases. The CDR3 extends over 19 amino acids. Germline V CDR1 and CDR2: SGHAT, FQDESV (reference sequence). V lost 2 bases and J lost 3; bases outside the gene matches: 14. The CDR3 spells CASSLINLGGRAHYNEQFF. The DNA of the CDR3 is TGTGCCAGCAGCTTAATAAACCTGGGCGGGAGGGCACACTACAATGAGCAGTTCTTC.

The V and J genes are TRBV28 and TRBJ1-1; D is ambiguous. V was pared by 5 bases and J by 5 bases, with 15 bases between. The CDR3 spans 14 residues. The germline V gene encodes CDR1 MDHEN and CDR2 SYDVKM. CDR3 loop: CASSVTRYGTEAFF. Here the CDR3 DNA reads TGTGCCAGCAGTGTGACCCGGTATGGTACTGAAGCTTTCTTT.

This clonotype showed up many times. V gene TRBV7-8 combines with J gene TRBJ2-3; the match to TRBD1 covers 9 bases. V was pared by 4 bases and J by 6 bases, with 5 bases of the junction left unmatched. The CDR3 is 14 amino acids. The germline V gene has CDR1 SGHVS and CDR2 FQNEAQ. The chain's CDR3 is CASSSRDRDDTQYF. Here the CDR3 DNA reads TGTGCCAGCAGCTCCCGGGACAGGGACGATACGCAGTATTTT. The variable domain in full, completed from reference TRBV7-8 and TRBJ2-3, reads GAGVSQSPRYKVAKRGQDVALRCDPISGHVSLFWYQQALGQGPEFLTYFQNEAQLDKSGLPSDRFFAERPEGSVSTLKIQRTQQEDSAVYLCASSSRDRDDTQYFGPGTRLTVL.

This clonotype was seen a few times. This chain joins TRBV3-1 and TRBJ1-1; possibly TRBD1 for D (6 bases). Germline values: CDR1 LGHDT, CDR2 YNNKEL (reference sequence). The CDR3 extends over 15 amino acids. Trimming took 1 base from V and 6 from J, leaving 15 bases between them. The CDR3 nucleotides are TGTGCCAGCAGCCAAGTGGGGGGCTTGGGAGCTGAAGCTTTCTTT. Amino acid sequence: CASSQVGGLGAEAFF.

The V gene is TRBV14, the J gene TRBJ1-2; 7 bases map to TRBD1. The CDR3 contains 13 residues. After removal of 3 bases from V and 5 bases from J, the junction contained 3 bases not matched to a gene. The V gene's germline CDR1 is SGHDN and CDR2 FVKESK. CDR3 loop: CASSQGQYYGYTF. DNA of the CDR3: TGTGCCAGCAGCCAGGGACAGTATTATGGCTACACCTTC. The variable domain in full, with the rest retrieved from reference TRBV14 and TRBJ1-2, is EAGVTQFPSHSVIEKGQTVTLRCDPISGHDNLYWYRRVMGKEIKFLLHFVKESKQDESGMPNNRFLAERTGGTYSTLKVQPAELEDSGVYFCASSQGQYYGYTFGSGTRLTVV.

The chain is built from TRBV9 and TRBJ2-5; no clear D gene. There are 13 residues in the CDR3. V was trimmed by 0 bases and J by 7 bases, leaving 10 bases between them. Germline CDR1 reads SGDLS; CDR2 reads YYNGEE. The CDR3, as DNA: TGTGCCAGCAGCGTAGACTCCACTGGGACCCAGTACTTC. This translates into CASSVDSTGTQYF.

CDR3 sequence: CASSSFLAGVEYF. CDR3 coding DNA: TGTGCCAGCAGTTCCTTTCTAGCGGGAGTTGAGTACTTC. J is TRBJ2-7 and V is TRBV6-6; 10 bases are a match to TRBD2. The CDR3 has 13 residues. J was trimmed by 11 bases and V by 4 bases; bases with no gene match: 8. CDR1 is MNHNY and CDR2 is SVGAGI in the germline V gene (reference sequence).

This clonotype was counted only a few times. As DNA, the CDR3 is TGTGCCAGCACTACTCCGGGACAACTCTATGGCTACACCTTC. Translating gives CASTTPGQLYGYTF. V gene TRBV12-3 or TRBV12-4 combines with J gene TRBJ1-2; tentative D call: TRBD1 (6 bases). The CDR3 spans 14 residues. With 7 bases removed from V and 4 bases from J, the gap between germline ends came to 16 bases.

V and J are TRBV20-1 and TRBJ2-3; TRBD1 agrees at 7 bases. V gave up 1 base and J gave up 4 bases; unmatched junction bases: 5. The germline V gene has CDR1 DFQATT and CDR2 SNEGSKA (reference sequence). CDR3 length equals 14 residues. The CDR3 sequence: CSARGRQGADTQYF. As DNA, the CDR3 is TGCAGTGCTAGAGGCCGACAGGGAGCAGATACGCAGTATTTT.

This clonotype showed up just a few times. The chain's CDR3 is CASSPEGRVSYGYTF. The CDR3 nucleotides read TGTGCCAGCAGCCCAGAGGGTCGGGTCAGCTATGGCTACACCTTC. V is TRBV7-2 and J is TRBJ1-2; D gene unclear. This CDR3 has 15 residues. Trimming left V 5 bases short and J 4 bases short, with 17 bases between. Looked up from germline, CDR1 is SGHTA and CDR2 is FQGNSA.